Each of the 7 T cell receptor beta chains below was sequenced from the same sample in a study of blood T cell repertoires in COVID-19. Clones were sequenced by immunoSEQ multiplex PCR, and TCRdb holds only the in-frame ones, with some missing. The table has just over 95,000 clones, about 80% seen once. The sequencing sample was made of peripheral blood. All receptors come from a man aged 55 to 70 with acute or convalescent COVID-19.

This clone was seen more than once but under ten times. The V gene is TRBV2, the J gene TRBJ2-2; TRBD2 agrees at 8 bases. The germline V gene has CDR1 SNHLY and CDR2 FYNNEI. This CDR3 is built from 18 residues. The ends lost 2 bases at V and 4 bases at J; junction bases unmatched: 12. CDR3: CASSESPPRGAGTGELFF. CDR3 in DNA: TGTGCCAGCAGTGAATCCCCTCCGCGGGGGGCTGGCACCGGGGAGCTGTTTTTT.

The V gene is TRBV6-5, the J gene TRBJ2-5, with a weak D call TRBD2 (6 bases). CDR3 length: 13 residues. V was cut by 4 bases and J by 7 bases, with 13 bases left in between. Germline V CDR1 and CDR2: MNHEY, SVGAGI. The DNA of the CDR3 is TGTGCCAGCAGTTCGACTAGTCGTGGGACCCAGTACTTC. This encodes CASSSTSRGTQYF.

V is TRBV11-2 and J is TRBJ2-1; 10 nucleotides align to TRBD2. This CDR3 region has 14 residues. V shed 0 bases and J 9 bases; nucleotides not matched to a gene: 2. CDR1 and CDR2 (germline): SGHAT, FQNNGV. The DNA for the CDR3 is TGTGCCAGCAGCTTAGAGCCTAGCGGGGGTGAGCAGTTCTTC. This translates into CASSLEPSGGEQFF. The full variable domain, its missing parts supplied by reference TRBV11-2 and TRBJ2-1, is EAGVAQSPRYKIIEKRQSVAFWCNPISGHATLYWYQQILGQGPKLLIQFQNNGVVDDSQLPKDRFSAERLKGVDSTLKIQPAKLEDSAVYLCASSLEPSGGEQFFGPGTRLTVL.

The rearrangement joins TRBV18 to TRBJ1-1, with TRBD1 matching 8 bases. Germline CDR1 reads KGHSH; CDR2 reads LQKENI. The CDR3 sequence is 14 residues long. Losses at the gene ends were 7 bases for V and 4 bases for J; bases not matched to a gene: 8. The chain's CDR3 is CASFRTGRSTEAFF. CDR3 DNA sequence: TGTGCCAGCTTCCGGACAGGGCGAAGCACTGAAGCTTTCTTT.

The chain links TRBV21-1 to TRBJ2-5; TRBD2 is the table's D call, not checked against the DNA. TRBV21-1 is annotated as a pseudogene. This CDR3 region has 17 residues. The CDR3 protein is CASSKGEREGRWETQYF. The CDR3 region has the DNA TGTGCCAGCAGCAAAGGAGAGCGGGAGGGCCGCTGGGAGACCCAGTACTTC.

The gene calls are TRBV6-5 and TRBJ2-1; D is unclear. Germline loops: CDR1 MNHEY, CDR2 SVGAGI. The CDR3 consists of 14 residues. Trimming took 7 bases from V and 8 from J, leaving 18 bases between them. The CDR3 loop reads CASTPPGFADEQFF. The CDR3, as DNA: TGTGCCAGCACCCCTCCAGGATTCGCCGATGAGCAGTTCTTC.

The chain has TRBV7-9 and TRBJ2-2, with 7 nucleotides matching TRBD2. Germline CDR1 is SEHNR and CDR2 is FQNEAQ (reference sequence). The CDR3 extends over 15 amino acids. Trimming took 3 bases from V and 2 from J; bases not matched to a gene: 3. This chain's CDR3 is CASSFRGSNTGELFF. The CDR3 DNA reads TGTGCCAGCAGCTTTCGCGGGAGCAACACCGGGGAGCTGTTTTTT.